The TCR beta chain described here comes from a study of cytomegalovirus exposure and HLA in healthy donors. Study results and limitations: A list of 150 or so TCR beta chains associated with cytomegalovirus was given.

About this clone: What it binds is not known.

The V and J ends lost 5 bases and 7 bases, in that order; junction bases with no gene match: 15. The CDR3 is 16 amino acids. Germline-derived CDR1 and CDR2 are SEHNR and FQNEAQ (reference sequence). PCR employed 60 Vbeta and 13 Jbeta primers. Per the study methods: Roughly 73 million unique TCR beta chains, 9.5 million to 11 million of them shared, were counted by a later analysis. Generated by immunoSEQ multiplex PCR, the TCRdb table keeps only in-frame clones and is missing some. V and J calls and clone size follow that table, whereas D and trimming were derived from the DNA. The sample carries approximately 180,000 clones, approximately 82% recorded once.

The gene calls are TRBV7-9 and TRBJ2-7; 9 nucleotides line up with TRBD1. The clonotype originates from a woman younger than 45 in good health and CMV-seronegative. Input material: PBMCs. The CDR3 nucleotides read TGTGCCAGCAGCCTTGGACAGGGGACCCTTAACTATGAGCAGTACTTC. Amino acid sequence: CASSLGQGTLNYEQYF.